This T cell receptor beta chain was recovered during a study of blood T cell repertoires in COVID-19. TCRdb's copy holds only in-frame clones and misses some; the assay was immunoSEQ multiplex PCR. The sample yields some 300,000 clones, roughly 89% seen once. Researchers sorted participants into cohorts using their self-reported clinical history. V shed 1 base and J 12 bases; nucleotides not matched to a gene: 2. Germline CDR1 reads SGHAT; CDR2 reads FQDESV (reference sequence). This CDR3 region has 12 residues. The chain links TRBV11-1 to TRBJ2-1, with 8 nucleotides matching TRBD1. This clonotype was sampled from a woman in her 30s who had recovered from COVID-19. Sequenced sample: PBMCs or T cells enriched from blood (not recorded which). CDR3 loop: CASSLGGTGQFF. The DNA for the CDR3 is TGTGCCAGCAGCTTAGGTGGGACAGGGCAGTTCTTC.